The 23 T cell receptor beta chains given below trace back to one sample, sequenced in a study of blood T cell repertoires in COVID-19. Repertoires were generated with immunoSEQ multiplex PCR, while TCRdb's copy carries only in-frame clones and drops some. The repertoire has approximately 200,000 clones, nearly 90% of them found once; the top ten carry over 2%. The sample was PBMCs or T cells enriched from blood (not recorded which). These receptors all come from a middle-aged woman with acute COVID-19.

The V and J genes are TRBV7-2 and TRBJ1-1; the match to TRBD1 covers 7 bases. The CDR3 runs 14 residues. In germline, CDR1 is SGHTA, CDR2 FQGNSA. With 4 bases clipped from V and 4 bases from J, the junction kept 6 bases outside the gene matches. The CDR3 here is CASSWSGGITEAFF. CDR3 coding DNA: TGTGCCAGCAGCTGGTCAGGGGGGATCACTGAAGCTTTCTTT.

This clone was found a few times. This chain connects TRBV16 to TRBJ2-4; D gene unclear. The CDR3 sequence is 14 residues long. V was pared by 1 base and J by 0 bases, with 4 bases between. Germline CDR1 is KGHSY and CDR2 is FQNENV. DNA of the CDR3: TGTGCCAGCAGCCAATTAGTAGCCAAAAACATTCAGTACTTC. Protein product: CASSQLVAKNIQYF.

The rearrangement links TRBV21-1 to TRBJ1-4. TRBV21-1 is tagged as a pseudogene. This CDR3 contains 14 residues. This CDR3 reads CASSKSGKNEKLFF. The CDR3, as DNA: TGTGCCAGCAGCAAGTCGGGAAAAAATGAAAAACTGTTTTTT.

The genes are TRBV7-2 and TRBJ2-3, with D maybe TRBD1 (5 bases). CDR3 length: 16 amino acids. V shed 1 base and J shed 2 bases, with 13 bases lying between them. Germline loops: CDR1 SGHTA, CDR2 FQGNSA. The DNA for the CDR3 is TGTGCCAGCAGCTTAGAAAGTCAGGGTCCCACAGATACGCAGTATTTT. Protein sequence: CASSLESQGPTDTQYF.

The chain has TRBV5-5 and TRBJ1-3; tentative D call: TRBD1 (6 bases). V was cut by 6 bases and J by 2 bases, with 15 bases left in between. The CDR3 is 15 amino acids. The germline gives CDR1 SGHKS, CDR2 YYEKEE (reference sequence). CDR3 residues: CASTRAPGAGNTIYF. The CDR3 coding sequence is TGTGCCAGCACCAGGGCCCCAGGGGCTGGAAACACCATATATTTT.

The chain employs TRBV3-1 (or the pseudogene TRBV3-2) and TRBJ2-7; 7 positions agree with TRBD1. This CDR3 has 15 amino acids. The germline CDR1 and CDR2 sequences are LGHDT and YNNKEL (reference sequence). The V gene end was trimmed by 3 bases and the J gene end by 4 bases; junction bases not matched to a gene: 9. The CDR3 protein is CASSHNRGFGYEQYF. Here the CDR3 DNA reads TGTGCCAGCAGCCATAACAGGGGATTTGGGTACGAGCAGTACTTC.

This clone is a singleton in its sample. This rearrangement joins TRBV5-1 to TRBJ2-3; D possibly corresponds to TRBD2 (5 bases). V gave up 0 bases and J gave up 6 bases, with 17 bases separating them. This CDR3 contains 16 residues. The germline CDR1 and CDR2 sequences are SGHRS and YFSETQ. The DNA of the CDR3 is TGCGCCAGCAGCTTGGGGACTCCGAAGGGTGTGGATACGCAGTATTTT. This codes for CASSLGTPKGVDTQYF.

This clone has a handful of counts. The V gene is TRBV5-4, the J gene TRBJ2-1; possibly TRBD2 for D (6 bases). Looked up from germline, CDR1 is SGHNT and CDR2 is YYREEE (reference sequence). Deletions cut 0 bases from V and 7 bases from J, with 14 bases between. This CDR3 is built from 15 residues. In DNA form, the CDR3 reads TGTGCCAGCAGCTTGGAGGCAGGGAGGTTTAATGAGCAGTTCTTC. Residues: CASSLEAGRFNEQFF.

The CDR3 here is CASGLWTSGNEQFF. CDR3 nucleotide sequence: TGTGCTAGTGGTTTGTGGACTAGCGGTAATGAGCAGTTCTTC. The chain is built from TRBV12-5 and TRBJ2-1; 10 nucleotides line up with TRBD2. The length of the CDR3 is 14 residues. The germline V gene has CDR1 LGHNT and CDR2 FRNRAP. V lost 2 bases, J lost 7 bases, and 2 bases stayed unmatched.

The CDR3 protein is CASSLTGPEAFF. The CDR3 DNA sequence: TGCGCCAGCAGCTTAACAGGGCCTGAAGCTTTCTTT. J is TRBJ1-1 and V is TRBV5-1; D is perhaps TRBD1 (6 bases). This CDR3 spans 12 amino acids. Germline V CDR1 and CDR2: SGHRS, YFSETQ. Trimming stripped 2 bases from V and 6 bases from J, with 8 bases between.

The V call is TRBV12-3 or TRBV12-4, the J call TRBJ1-3; D gene ambiguous. The CDR3 is 12 residues long. With 3 bases removed from V and 2 bases from J, the gap between germline ends came to 2 bases. The chain's CDR3 is CASSFTGNTIYF. The CDR3 nucleotides read TGTGCCAGCAGTTTTACTGGAAACACCATATATTTT.

This clone was seen ten or more times. The chain joins TRBV25-1 to TRBJ1-5, with TRBD1 matching 8 bases. CDR3 length: 15 amino acids. Germline lookup yields CDR1 MGHDK and CDR2 SYGVNS. V was pared by 3 bases and J by 0 bases, with 1 base of the junction left unmatched. Here the CDR3 DNA reads TGTGCCAGCAGTGAGGGACAGGTTAGCAATCAGCCCCAGCATTTT. Its protein is CASSEGQVSNQPQHF.

This chain's CDR3 is CASSPRVGVQGNEQFF. In DNA form, the CDR3 reads TGTGCCAGCTCACCCCGGGTGGGAGTCCAGGGGAATGAGCAGTTCTTC. This sequence joins TRBV18 and TRBJ2-1; TRBD1 is a possible D gene (6 bases). Germline CDR1 reads KGHSH; CDR2 reads LQKENI. Deletions cut 3 bases from V and 7 bases from J, with 19 bases between. The CDR3 totals 16 residues.

In this sample, this clone turned up once. V gene TRBV4-2 combines with J gene TRBJ1-5, with TRBD1 as a possible D gene (6 bases). Germline CDR1 reads LGHNA; CDR2 reads YNFKEQ. V was shortened by 3 bases and J by 0 bases, with 9 bases between the two germline ends. The CDR3 covers 15 residues. CDR3 sequence: CASSQDRSSNQPQHF. The CDR3 nucleotides are TGTGCCAGCAGCCAGGACAGATCTAGCAATCAGCCCCAGCATTTT.

The chain joins TRBV3-1 (or the pseudogene TRBV3-2) to TRBJ2-5, with a tentative D call TRBD2 (5 bases). The CDR3 length is 13 residues. Per germline, CDR1 LGHDT and CDR2 YNNKEL (reference sequence). V gave up 4 bases and J gave up 7 bases, with 13 bases separating them. CDR3 coding DNA: TGTGCCAGCAGCCCCGACCCCCGGGGGACCCAGTACTTC. Its protein product is CASSPDPRGTQYF.

The chain is built from TRBV3-1 (or the pseudogene TRBV3-2) and TRBJ1-4; D remains ambiguous. This CDR3 spans 11 amino acids. The germline V and J ends were trimmed by 6 bases and 8 bases, with 7 bases remaining between them. Germline CDR1 LGHDT, CDR2 YNNKEL (reference sequence). CDR3 coding DNA: TGTGCCAGCAGGGGCAGGGAAAAACTGTTTTTT. This gives the protein CASRGREKLFF.

This chain joins TRBV7-9 and TRBJ2-3; D unclear. Germline assignment: CDR1 SEHNR and CDR2 FQNEAQ (reference sequence). The CDR3 has 13 residues. V lost 5 bases to trimming and J lost 2 bases, with 8 bases between them. This chain's CDR3 is CASSQQTTDTQYF. As DNA, the CDR3 is TGTGCCAGCAGCCAACAAACCACAGATACGCAGTATTTT.

In this sample, this clone turned up once. The chain uses TRBV4-1 and TRBJ2-1; 8 nucleotides match TRBD2. This CDR3 has 15 amino acids. Per germline, CDR1 MGHRA and CDR2 YSYEKL. V was clipped by 7 bases and J by 1 base; unmatched bases: 6. CDR3 loop: CASTPGGPSYNEQFF. The CDR3 coding sequence is TGCGCCAGCACTCCGGGGGGGCCTTCCTACAATGAGCAGTTCTTC.

The DNA for the CDR3 is TGTGCCAGCAGCCCTATAGCGGGGGGGAAAGAGACCCAGTACTTC. This sequence encodes CASSPIAGGKETQYF. The J gene is TRBJ2-5, the V gene TRBV3-1 (or the pseudogene TRBV3-2), with 11 bases aligning to TRBD2. The ends lost 4 bases at V and 3 bases at J; junction bases unmatched: 4. Germline values: CDR1 LGHDT, CDR2 YNNKEL (reference sequence). CDR3 length: 15 residues.

The gene calls are TRBV6-5 and TRBJ2-7; 10 positions agree with TRBD1. CDR1 and CDR2 (germline): MNHEY, SVGAGI. V lost 6 bases and J lost 5; bases outside the gene matches: 7. The CDR3 is 14 amino acids. CDR3 region: CASSPGTGVHEQYF. The DNA for the CDR3 is TGTGCCAGCAGCCCGGGGACAGGGGTCCACGAGCAGTACTTC.

The rearrangement links TRBV5-5 to TRBJ1-1; tentatively, D is TRBD1 (6 bases). Germline-derived CDR1 and CDR2 are SGHKS and YYEKEE (reference sequence). Trimming removed 4 bases at V and 1 base at J, with 14 bases between. The CDR3 has 15 residues. The CDR3 region is CASSHRDTPNTEAFF. The CDR3 region has the DNA TGTGCCAGCAGCCATCGGGACACACCGAACACTGAAGCTTTCTTT.

The chain is built from TRBV13 and TRBJ2-3; D remains unclear. Trimming took off 3 bases at V and 6 bases at J, with 4 bases between the two ends. The CDR3 runs 11 residues. Germline CDR1 is PRHDT and CDR2 is FYEKMQ (reference sequence). CDR3 in amino acids: CASSFEDTQYF. DNA of the CDR3: TGTGCCAGCAGCTTCGAGGATACGCAGTATTTT.

The chain employs TRBV10-2 and TRBJ1-3; D unresolved. V lost 10 bases, J lost 4 bases, and 20 bases lay in between. The germline V gene encodes CDR1 WSHSY and CDR2 SAAADI. This CDR3 has 15 amino acids. The DNA for the CDR3 is TGCGCCACCTCTGATGGTATGGCGGGGGGAAACACCATATATTTT. This gives the protein CATSDGMAGGNTIYF.